This T cell receptor beta chain was sequenced during a study of cytomegalovirus exposure and HLA in healthy donors. Primers for the PCR totalled 60 Vbeta and 13 Jbeta. In the source study's methods: About 11 million of the 60 million to 90 million unique TCR beta chains counted in a later analysis were shared. The protocol was immunoSEQ multiplex PCR, while the TCRdb copy is restricted to in-frame clones and leaves out a portion. V, J and clone size are those of that table, while D and trimming were read from the DNA. The sample lists about 140,000 clones, about 84% occurring once. Germline V gene sequence: CDR1 KGHSH, CDR2 LQKENI. The CDR3 sequence is 15 residues long. Trimming shortened V by 0 bases and J by 5 bases, and 14 bases separated the two germline ends.

The sequencing input was PBMCs. J is TRBJ2-7 and V is TRBV18, with D possibly matching TRBD1 (5 bases). The receptor's source is a woman between 18 and 30 years old in good health and CMV-seropositive. The CDR3 sequence is CASSPPSVRAHEQYF. The CDR3 DNA sequence: TGTGCCAGCTCACCACCGTCGGTCAGGGCCCACGAGCAGTACTTC.